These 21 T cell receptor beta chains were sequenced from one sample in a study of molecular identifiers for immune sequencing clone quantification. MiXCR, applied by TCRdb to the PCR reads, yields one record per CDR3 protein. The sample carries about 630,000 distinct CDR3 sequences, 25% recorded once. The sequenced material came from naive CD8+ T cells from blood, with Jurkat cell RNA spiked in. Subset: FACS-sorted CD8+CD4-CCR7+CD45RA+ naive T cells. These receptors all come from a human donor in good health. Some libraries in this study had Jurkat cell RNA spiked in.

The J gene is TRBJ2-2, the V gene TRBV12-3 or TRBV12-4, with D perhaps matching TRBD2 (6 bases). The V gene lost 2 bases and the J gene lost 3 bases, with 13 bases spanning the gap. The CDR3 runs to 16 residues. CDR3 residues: CASSLSSSVYTGELFF. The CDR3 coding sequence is TGTGCCAGCAGTTTATCTTCTAGCGTATACACCGGGGAGCTGTTTTTT.

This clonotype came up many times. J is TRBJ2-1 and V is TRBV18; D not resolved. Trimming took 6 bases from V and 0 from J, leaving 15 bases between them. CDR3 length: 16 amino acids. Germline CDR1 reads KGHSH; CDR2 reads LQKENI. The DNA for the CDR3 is TGTGCCAGCTCCCCCTTAGCCATTAACTCCTACAATGAGCAGTTCTTC. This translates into CASSPLAINSYNEQFF.

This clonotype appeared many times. The CDR3 nucleotides are TGTGCCAGCAGTTTCGGGGCCCCGCAGTTCAGAGATACGCAGTATTTT. It is translated as CASSFGAPQFRDTQYF. V usage is TRBV27 and J usage is TRBJ2-3; either TRBD1 or TRBD2 may supply D (5 bases each). Looked up from germline, CDR1 is MNHEY and CDR2 is SMNVEV (reference sequence). V lost 3 bases and J lost 5, with 18 bases in between. This CDR3 contains 16 residues.

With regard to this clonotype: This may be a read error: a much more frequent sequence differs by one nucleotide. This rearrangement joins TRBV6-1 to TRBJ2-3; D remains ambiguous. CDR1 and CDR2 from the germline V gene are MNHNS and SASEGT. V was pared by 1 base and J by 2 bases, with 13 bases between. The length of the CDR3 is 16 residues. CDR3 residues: CASSEDMGWSTDTQYF. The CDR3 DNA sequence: TGTGCCAGCAGTGAAGATATGGGGTGGTCCACAGATACGCAGTATTTT.

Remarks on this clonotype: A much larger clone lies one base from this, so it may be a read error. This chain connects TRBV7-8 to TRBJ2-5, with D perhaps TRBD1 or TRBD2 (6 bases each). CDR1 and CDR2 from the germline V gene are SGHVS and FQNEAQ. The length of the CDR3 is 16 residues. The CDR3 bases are TGTGGCAGCAGCTTAGTAGAAAGGGGGGCGCAAGAGACCCAGTACTTC. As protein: CGSSLVERGAQETQYF.

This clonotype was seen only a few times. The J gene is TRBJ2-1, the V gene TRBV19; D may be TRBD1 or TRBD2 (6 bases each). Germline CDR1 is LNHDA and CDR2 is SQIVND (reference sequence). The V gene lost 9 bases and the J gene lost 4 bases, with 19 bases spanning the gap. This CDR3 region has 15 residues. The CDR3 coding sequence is TGTGCCAGCGCTCCAGGGGCAGGGACTTACAATGAGCAGTTCTTC. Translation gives CASAPGAGTYNEQFF.

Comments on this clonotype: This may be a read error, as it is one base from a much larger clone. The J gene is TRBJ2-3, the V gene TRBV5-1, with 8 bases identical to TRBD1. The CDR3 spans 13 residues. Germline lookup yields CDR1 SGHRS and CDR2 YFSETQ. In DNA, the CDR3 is TGCGCCAGCAGCGATACACAGGGGGATACGAAGTATTTT. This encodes CASSDTQGDTKYF.

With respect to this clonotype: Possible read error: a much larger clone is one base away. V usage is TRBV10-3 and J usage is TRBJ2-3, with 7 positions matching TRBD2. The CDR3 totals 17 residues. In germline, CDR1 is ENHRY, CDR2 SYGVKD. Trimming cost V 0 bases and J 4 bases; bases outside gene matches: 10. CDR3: CAISESRSGESADTQYF. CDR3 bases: TGTGCCATCAGTGAGTCAAGAAGCGGGGAAAGCGCAGATACGCAGTATTTT.

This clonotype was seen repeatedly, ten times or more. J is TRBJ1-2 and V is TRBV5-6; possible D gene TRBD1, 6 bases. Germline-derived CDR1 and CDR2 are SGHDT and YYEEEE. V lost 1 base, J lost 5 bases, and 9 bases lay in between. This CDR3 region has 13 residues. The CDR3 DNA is TGTGCCAGCAGCTTGAACAGGGATTATGGCTACACCTTC. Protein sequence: CASSLNRDYGYTF.

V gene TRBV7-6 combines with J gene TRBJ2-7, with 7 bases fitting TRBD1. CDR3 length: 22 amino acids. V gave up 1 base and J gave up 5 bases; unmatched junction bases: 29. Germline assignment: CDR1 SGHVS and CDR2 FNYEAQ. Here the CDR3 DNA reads TGTGCCAGCAGCTTAGTAGAATGGCCCGCGCAGGGGGACGCTCTTGCGATTCACGAGCAGTACTTC. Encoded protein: CASSLVEWPAQGDALAIHEQYF. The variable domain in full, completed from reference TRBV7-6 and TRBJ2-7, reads GAGVSQSPRYKVTKRGQDVALRCDPISGHVSLYWYRQALGQGPEFLTYFNYEAQQDKSGLPNDRFSAERPEGSISTLTIQRTEQRDSAMYRCASSLVEWPAQGDALAIHEQYFGPGTRLTVT.

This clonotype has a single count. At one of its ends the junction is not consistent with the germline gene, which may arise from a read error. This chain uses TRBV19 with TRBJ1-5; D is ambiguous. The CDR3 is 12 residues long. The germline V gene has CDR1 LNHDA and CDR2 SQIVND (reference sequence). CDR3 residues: CASSMGNQPRHF. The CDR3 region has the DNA TGTGCCAGTAGTATGGGGAATCAGCCCCGGCATTTT.

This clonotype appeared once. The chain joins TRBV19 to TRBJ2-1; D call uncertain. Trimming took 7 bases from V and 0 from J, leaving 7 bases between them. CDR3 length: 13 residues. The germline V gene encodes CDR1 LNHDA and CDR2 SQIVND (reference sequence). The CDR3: CASKKGSYNEQFF. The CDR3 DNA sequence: TGTGCCAGTAAAAAAGGCTCCTACAATGAGCAGTTCTTC.

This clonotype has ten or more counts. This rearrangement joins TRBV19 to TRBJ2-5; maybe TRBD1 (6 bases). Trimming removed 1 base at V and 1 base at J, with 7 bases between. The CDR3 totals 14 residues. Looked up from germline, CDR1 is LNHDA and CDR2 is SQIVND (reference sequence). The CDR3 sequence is CASSIGDTQETQYF. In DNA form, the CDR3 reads TGTGCCAGTAGTATAGGGGACACCCAAGAGACCCAGTACTTC. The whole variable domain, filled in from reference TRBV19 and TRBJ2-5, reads DGGITQSPKYLFRKEGQNVTLSCEQNLNHDAMYWYRQDPGQGLRLIYYSQIVNDFQKGDIAEGYSVSREKKESFPLTVTSAQKNPTAFYLCASSIGDTQETQYFGPGTRLLVL.

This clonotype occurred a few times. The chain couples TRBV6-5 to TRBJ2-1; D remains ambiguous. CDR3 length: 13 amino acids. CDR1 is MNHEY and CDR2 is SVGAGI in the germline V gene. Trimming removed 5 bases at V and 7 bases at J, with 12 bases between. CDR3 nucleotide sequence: TGTGCCAGCAGTCGGCAACAGAGTAATGAGCAGTTCTTC. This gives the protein CASSRQQSNEQFF.

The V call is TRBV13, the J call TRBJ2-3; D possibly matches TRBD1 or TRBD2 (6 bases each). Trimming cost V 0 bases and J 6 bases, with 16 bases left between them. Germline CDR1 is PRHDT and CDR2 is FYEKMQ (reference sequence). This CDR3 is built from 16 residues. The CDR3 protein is CASSLGLTGAADTQYF. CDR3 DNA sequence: TGTGCCAGCAGCTTAGGCCTAACGGGGGCCGCCGATACGCAGTATTTT.

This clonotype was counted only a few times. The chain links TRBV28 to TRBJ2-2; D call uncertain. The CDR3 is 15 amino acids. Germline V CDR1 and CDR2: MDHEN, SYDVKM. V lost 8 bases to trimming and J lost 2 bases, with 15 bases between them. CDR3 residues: CASLMERINTGELFF. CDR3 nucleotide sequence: TGTGCCAGCCTTATGGAACGGATAAACACCGGGGAGCTGTTTTTT. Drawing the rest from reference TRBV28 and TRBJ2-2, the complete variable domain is DVKVTQSSRYLVKRTGEKVFLECVQDMDHENMFWYRQDPGLGLRLIYFSYDVKMKEKGDIPEGYSVSREKKERFSLILESASTNQTSMYLCASLMERINTGELFFGEGSRLTVL.

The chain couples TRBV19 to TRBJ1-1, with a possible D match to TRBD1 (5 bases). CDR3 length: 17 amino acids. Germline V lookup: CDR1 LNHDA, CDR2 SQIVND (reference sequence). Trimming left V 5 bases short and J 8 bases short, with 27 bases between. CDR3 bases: TGTGCCAGTAGTCACCTGGGTCGGGACCCAAAGCCCCTAGAAGCTTTCTTT. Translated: CASSHLGRDPKPLEAFF.

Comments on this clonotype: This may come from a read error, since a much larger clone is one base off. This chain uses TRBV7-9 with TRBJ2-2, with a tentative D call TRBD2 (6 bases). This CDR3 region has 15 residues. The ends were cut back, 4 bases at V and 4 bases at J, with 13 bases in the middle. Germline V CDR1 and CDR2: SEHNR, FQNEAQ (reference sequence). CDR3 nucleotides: TGTGCCAGCAGCTCCAGGAGGGCCCCCACCGGGGAGCTGTTTTTT. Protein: CASSSRRAPTGELFF.

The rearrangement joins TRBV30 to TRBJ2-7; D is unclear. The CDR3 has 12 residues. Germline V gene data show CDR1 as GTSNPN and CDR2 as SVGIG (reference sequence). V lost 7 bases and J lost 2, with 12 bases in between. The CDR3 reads CAFSDLTYEQYF. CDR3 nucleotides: TGTGCCTTCTCCGACCTTACCTACGAGCAGTACTTC.

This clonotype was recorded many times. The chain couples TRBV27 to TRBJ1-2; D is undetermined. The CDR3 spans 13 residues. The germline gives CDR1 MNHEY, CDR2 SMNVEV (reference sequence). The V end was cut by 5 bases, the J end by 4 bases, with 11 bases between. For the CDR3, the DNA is TGTGCCAGCAGTCCTAGCGGAAGCTATGGCTACACCTTC. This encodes CASSPSGSYGYTF.

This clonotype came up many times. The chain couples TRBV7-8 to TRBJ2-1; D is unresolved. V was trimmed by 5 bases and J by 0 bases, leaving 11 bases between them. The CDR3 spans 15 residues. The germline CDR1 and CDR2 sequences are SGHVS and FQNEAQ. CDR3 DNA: TGTGCCAGCAGCCCACACATGGGCTCCTACAATGAGCAGTTCTTC. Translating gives CASSPHMGSYNEQFF.